This T cell receptor beta chain appears in the sequencing data of a study of blood T cell repertoires in COVID-19. The CDR3 length is 14 residues. Germline lookup yields CDR1 LNHDA and CDR2 SQIVND (reference sequence). Trimming removed 7 bases from V and 0 bases from J, with 10 bases in between. The method was immunoSEQ multiplex PCR; TCRdb's version includes in-frame clones alone and lacks a portion of them. The sample shows over 200,000 clones, under 90% of them seen only once. The chain is built from TRBV19 and TRBJ1-5; possibly TRBD1 for D (6 bases). The TCR originated in a man aged 60-69 years who had recovered from COVID-19. The sample taken for sequencing was PBMCs or T cells enriched from blood (not recorded which). CDR3 residues: CASTTGNSNQPQHF. CDR3 sequence (DNA): TGTGCCAGTACAACAGGGAATAGCAATCAGCCCCAGCATTTT.